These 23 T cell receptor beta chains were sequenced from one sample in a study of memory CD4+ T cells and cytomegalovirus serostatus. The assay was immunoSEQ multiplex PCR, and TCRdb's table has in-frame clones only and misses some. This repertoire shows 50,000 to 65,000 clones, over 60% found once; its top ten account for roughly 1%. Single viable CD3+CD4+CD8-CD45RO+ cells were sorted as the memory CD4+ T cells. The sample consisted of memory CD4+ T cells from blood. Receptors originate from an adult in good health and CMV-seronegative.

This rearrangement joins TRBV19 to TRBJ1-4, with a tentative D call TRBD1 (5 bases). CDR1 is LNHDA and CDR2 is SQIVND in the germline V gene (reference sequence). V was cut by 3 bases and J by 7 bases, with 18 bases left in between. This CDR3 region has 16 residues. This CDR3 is CASSIPTAGMSEKLFF. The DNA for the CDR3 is TGTGCCAGTAGTATCCCGACAGCGGGGATGAGTGAAAAACTGTTTTTT.

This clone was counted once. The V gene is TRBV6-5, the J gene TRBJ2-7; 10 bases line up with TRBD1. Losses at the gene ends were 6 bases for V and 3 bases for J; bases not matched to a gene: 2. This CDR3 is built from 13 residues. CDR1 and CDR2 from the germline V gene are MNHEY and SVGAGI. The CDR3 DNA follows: TGTGCCAGCAGGCGGGACAGGGGCTACGAGCAGTACTTC. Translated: CASRRDRGYEQYF.

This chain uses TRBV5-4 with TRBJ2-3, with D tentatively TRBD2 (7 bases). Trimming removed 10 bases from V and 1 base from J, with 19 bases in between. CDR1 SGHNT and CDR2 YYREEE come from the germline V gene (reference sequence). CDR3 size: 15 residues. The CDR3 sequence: CACGGLGSGTDTQYF. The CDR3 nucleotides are TGTGCCTGCGGGGGCTTGGGGTCTGGCACAGATACGCAGTATTTT. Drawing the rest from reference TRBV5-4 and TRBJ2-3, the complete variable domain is ETGVTQSPTHLIKTRGQQVTLRCSSQSGHNTVSWYQQALGQGPQFIFQYYREEENGRGNFPPRFSGLQFPNYSSELNVNALELDDSALYLCACGGLGSGTDTQYFGPGTRLTVL.

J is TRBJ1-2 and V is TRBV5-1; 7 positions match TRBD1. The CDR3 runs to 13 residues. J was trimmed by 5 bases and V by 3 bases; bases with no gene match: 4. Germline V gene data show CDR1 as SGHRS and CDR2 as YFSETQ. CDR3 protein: CASSSTGDYGYTF. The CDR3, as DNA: TGCGCCAGCAGCTCAACAGGGGATTATGGCTACACCTTC.

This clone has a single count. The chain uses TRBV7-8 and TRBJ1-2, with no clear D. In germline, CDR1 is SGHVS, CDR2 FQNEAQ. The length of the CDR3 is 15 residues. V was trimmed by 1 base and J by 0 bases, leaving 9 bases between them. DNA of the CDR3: TGTGCCAGCAGCTTAGGGCAGCCTTCTAACTATGGCTACACCTTC. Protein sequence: CASSLGQPSNYGYTF.

CDR3 sequence (DNA): TGTGCCTGGAGTGGCGGGCCGCGGGGCTACACCTTC. Protein sequence: CAWSGGPRGYTF. The V and J genes are TRBV30 and TRBJ1-2; D uncertain. The CDR3 consists of 12 residues. V lost 1 base and J 8 bases, leaving 11 bases between the germline ends. Germline CDR1 reads GTSNPN; CDR2 reads SVGIG (reference sequence).

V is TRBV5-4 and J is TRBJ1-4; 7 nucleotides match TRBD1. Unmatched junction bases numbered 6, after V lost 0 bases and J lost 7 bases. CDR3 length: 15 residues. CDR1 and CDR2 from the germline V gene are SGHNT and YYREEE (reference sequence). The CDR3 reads CASSLGITGAEKLFF. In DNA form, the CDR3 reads TGTGCCAGCAGCTTGGGAATCACAGGGGCTGAAAAACTGTTTTTT.

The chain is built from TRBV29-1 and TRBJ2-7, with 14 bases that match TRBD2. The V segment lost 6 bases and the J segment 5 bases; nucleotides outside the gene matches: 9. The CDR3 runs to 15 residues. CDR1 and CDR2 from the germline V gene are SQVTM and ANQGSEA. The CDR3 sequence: CSVRAGLAGVDEQYF. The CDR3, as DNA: TGCAGCGTGAGGGCGGGACTAGCGGGAGTGGACGAGCAGTACTTC.

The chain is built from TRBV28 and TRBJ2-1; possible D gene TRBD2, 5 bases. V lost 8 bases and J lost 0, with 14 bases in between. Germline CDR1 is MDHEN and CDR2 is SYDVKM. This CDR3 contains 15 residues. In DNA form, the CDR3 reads TGTGCCAGCCTCTCATTAGGGAGCTCCTACAATGAGCAGTTCTTC. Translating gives CASLSLGSSYNEQFF.

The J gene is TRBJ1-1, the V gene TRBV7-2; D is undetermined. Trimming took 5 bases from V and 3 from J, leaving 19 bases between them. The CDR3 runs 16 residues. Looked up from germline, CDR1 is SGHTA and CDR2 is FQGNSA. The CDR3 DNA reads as TGTGCCAGCAGCATCCCCTCGGGCCGGGCGGACACTGAAGCTTTCTTT. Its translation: CASSIPSGRADTEAFF.

CDR3 DNA sequence: TGTGCCAGCAGCCCTCGTGGGAATTCCCCCCTCGAGCAGTACTTC. This translates into CASSPRGNSPLEQYF. This chain connects TRBV9 to TRBJ2-7; D remains unclear. V was shortened by 4 bases and J by 6 bases, with 20 bases between the two germline ends. The CDR3 covers 15 residues. Germline V CDR1 and CDR2: SGDLS, YYNGEE.

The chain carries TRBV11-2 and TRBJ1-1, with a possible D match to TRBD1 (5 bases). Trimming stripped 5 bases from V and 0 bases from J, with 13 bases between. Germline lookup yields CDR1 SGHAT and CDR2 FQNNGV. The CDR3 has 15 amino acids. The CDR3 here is CASSLGPAMNTEAFF. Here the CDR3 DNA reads TGTGCCAGCAGCCTGGGGCCAGCAATGAACACTGAAGCTTTCTTT. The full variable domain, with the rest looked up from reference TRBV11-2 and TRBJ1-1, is EAGVAQSPRYKIIEKRQSVAFWCNPISGHATLYWYQQILGQGPKLLIQFQNNGVVDDSQLPKDRFSAERLKGVDSTLKIQPAKLEDSAVYLCASSLGPAMNTEAFFGQGTRLTVV.

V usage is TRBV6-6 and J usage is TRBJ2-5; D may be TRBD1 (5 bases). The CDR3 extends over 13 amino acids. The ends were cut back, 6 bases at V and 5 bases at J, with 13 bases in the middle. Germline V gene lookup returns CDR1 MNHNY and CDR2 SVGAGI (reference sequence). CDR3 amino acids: CASSLQASETQYF. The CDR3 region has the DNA TGTGCCAGCAGCCTACAGGCTAGTGAGACCCAGTACTTC.

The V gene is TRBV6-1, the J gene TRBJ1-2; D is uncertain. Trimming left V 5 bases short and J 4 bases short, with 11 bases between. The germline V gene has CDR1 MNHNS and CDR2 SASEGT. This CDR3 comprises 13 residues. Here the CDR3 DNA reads TGTGCCAGCAGTACAGACACTTCCTATGGCTACACCTTC. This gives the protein CASSTDTSYGYTF.

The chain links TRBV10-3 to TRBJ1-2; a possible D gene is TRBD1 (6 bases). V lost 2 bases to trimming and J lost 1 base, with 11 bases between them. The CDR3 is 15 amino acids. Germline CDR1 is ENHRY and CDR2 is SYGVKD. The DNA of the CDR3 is TGTGCCATCAGTGAGAAAGGACAGCTTAACTATGGCTACACCTTC. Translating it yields CAISEKGQLNYGYTF.

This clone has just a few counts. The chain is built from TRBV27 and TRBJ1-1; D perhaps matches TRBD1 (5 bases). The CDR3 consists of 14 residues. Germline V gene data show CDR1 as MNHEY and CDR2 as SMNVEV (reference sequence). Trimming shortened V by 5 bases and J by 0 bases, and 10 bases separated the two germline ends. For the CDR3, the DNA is TGTGCCAGCAGTAGACAGAATCTGAACACTGAAGCTTTCTTT. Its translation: CASSRQNLNTEAFF.

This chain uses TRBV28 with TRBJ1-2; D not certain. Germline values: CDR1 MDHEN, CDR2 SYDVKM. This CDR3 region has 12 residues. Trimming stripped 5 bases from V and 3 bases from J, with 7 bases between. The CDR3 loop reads CASSLQHYGYTF. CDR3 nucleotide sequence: TGTGCCAGCAGTCTACAACACTATGGCTACACCTTC.

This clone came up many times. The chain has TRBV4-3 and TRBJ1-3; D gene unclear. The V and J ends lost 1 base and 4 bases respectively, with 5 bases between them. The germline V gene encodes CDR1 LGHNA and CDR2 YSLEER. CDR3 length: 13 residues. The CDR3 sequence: CASSQGFGNTIYF. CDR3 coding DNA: TGCGCCAGCAGCCAAGGGTTCGGAAACACCATATATTTT.

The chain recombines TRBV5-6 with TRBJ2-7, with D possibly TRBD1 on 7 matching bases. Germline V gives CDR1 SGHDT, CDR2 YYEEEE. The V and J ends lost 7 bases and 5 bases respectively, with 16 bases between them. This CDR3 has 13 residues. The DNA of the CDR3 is TGTGCCAGCGCCGAACAGGGGAGGAACGAGCAGTACTTC. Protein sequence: CASAEQGRNEQYF. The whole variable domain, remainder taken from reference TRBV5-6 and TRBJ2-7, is DAGVTQSPTHLIKTRGQQVTLRCSPKSGHDTVSWYQQALGQGPQFIFQYYEEEERQRGNFPDRFSGHQFPNYSSELNVNALLLGDSALYLCASAEQGRNEQYFGPGTRLTVT.

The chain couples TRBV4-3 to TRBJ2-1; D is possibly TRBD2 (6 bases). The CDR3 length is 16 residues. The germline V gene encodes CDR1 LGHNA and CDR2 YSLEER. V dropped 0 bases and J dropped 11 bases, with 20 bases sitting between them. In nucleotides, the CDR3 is TGCGCCAGCAGCCAAGAGGGGGGATCGGCGGCCCAGAAGCAGTTCTTC. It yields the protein CASSQEGGSAAQKQFF.

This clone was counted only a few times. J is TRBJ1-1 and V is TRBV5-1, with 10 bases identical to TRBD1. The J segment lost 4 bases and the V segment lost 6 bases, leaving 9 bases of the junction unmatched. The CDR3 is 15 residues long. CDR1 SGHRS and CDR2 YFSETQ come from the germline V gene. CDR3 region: CASTPTGQGTTEAFF. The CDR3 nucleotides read TGCGCCAGCACCCCGACGGGACAGGGGACCACTGAAGCTTTCTTT. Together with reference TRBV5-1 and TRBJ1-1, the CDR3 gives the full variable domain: KAGVTQTPRYLIKTRGQQVTLSCSPISGHRSVSWYQQTPGQGLQFLFEYFSETQRNKGNFPGRFSGRQFSNSRSEMNVSTLELGDSALYLCASTPTGQGTTEAFFGQGTRLTVV.

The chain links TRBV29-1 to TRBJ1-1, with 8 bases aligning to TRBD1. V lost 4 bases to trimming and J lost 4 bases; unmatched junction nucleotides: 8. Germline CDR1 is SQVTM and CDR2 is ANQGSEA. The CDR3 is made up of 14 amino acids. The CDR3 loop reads CSVGQGAETTEAFF. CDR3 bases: TGCAGCGTTGGTCAGGGGGCCGAAACCACTGAAGCTTTCTTT.

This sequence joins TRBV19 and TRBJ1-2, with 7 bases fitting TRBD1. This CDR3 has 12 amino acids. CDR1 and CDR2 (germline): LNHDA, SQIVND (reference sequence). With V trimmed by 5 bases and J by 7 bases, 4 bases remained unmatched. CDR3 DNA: TGTGCCAGTAGTCTCGGGACAGTTGGCTACACCTTC. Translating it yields CASSLGTVGYTF.